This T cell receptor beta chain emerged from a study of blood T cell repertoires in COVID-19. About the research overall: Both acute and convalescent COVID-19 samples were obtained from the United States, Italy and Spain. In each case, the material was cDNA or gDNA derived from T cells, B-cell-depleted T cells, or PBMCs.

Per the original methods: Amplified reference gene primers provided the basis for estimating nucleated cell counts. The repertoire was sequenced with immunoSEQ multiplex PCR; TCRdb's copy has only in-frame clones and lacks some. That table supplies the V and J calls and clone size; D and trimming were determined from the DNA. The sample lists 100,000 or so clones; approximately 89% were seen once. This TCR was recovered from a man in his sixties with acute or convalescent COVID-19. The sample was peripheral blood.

CDR3 region: CASSLFQNTEAFF. The CDR3 DNA sequence: TGTGCCAGCAGTTTATTCCAGAACACTGAAGCTTTCTTT. The rearrangement uses TRBV12-3 or TRBV12-4 and TRBJ1-1; D remains ambiguous. The V and J ends lost 2 bases and 1 base respectively, with 5 bases between them. The length of the CDR3 is 13 residues.